This T cell receptor beta chain derives from a study of blood T cell repertoires in COVID-19. Overall study: Sample material is recorded as cDNA or gDNA derived from T cells, B-cell-depleted T cells, or PBMCs.

The CDR3 is 15 amino acids. Germline trimming cut 3 bases from V and 5 bases from J; bases unmatched to any gene: 9. From germline, CDR1 is KGHSH and CDR2 LQKENI. Per the study methods: Nucleated cell number was recorded as an estimate derived from reference gene primer amplification. Measured with immunoSEQ multiplex PCR; TCRdb has only the in-frame clones, and not every one. V, J and clone size are those of that table, while D and trimming were read from the DNA. This sample has 66,000 or so clones, with about 80% found just once. The sequenced sample was peripheral blood. This TCR derives from a human donor in a cohort sampled during active COVID-19. The chain recombines TRBV18 with TRBJ2-7; the match to TRBD1 covers 8 bases. In nucleotides, the CDR3 is TGTGCCAGCTCACCTTTGGGACAGGCCAGGAACGAGCAGTACTTC. Protein: CASSPLGQARNEQYF.